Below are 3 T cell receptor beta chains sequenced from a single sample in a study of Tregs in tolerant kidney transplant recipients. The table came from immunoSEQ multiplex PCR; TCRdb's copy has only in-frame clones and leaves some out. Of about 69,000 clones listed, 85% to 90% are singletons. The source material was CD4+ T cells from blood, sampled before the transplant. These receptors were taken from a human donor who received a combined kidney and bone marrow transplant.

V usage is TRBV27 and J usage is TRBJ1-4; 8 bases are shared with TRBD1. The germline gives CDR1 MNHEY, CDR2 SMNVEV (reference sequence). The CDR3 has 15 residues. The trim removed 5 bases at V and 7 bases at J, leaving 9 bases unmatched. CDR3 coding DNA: TGTGCCAGCAGTCTCTGGCAGGGGGCAAGTGAAAAACTGTTTTTT. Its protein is CASSLWQGASEKLFF.

The CDR3 bases are TGTGCCAGCAGATTCACGGGCGGGAGAGGGGACTACGAGCAGTACTTC. Translating gives CASRFTGGRGDYEQYF. The chain combines TRBV27 with TRBJ2-7; TRBD2 aligns across 7 bases. V trimming: 6 bases; J trimming: 3 bases; junction bases outside the gene matches: 14. The germline V gene has CDR1 MNHEY and CDR2 SMNVEV (reference sequence). CDR3 size: 16 residues.

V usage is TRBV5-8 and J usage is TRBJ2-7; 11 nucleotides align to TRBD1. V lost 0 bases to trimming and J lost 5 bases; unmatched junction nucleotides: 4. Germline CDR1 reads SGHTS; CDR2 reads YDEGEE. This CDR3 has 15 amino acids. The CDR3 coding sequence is TGTGCCAGCAGCTTGGGGGACAGGGGGAGCGACGAGCAGTACTTC. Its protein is CASSLGDRGSDEQYF.